These T cell receptor beta chains were read from a single sample in a study of blood T cell repertoires in COVID-19. Measured with immunoSEQ multiplex PCR; TCRdb has only the in-frame clones, and not every one. The sample includes some 91,000 clones, 76% seen only once; the top ten take 6.5% to 9%. The specimen sequenced was peripheral blood. The source of these receptors is a man between 65 and 85 years old with acute or convalescent COVID-19. The CDR3 runs from the conserved cysteine through the conserved F or W. Fields, in order: clone size, J gene, D gene, V gene, CDR3 DNA, CDR3 protein. A D gene is named only where the DNA matches it firmly. Expanded clones are given a class, and other clones once, few, many or no size at all.

clone_size: few
j_call: TRBJ1-2
d_call: .
v_call: TRBV2
cdr3_nt: TGTGCCAGCAGTGAAGACACCCACTATGGCTACACCTTC
cdr3_aa: CASSEDTHYGYTF

clone_size: few
j_call: TRBJ1-5
d_call: .
v_call: TRBV2
cdr3_nt: TGTGCCAGCAGTCGAGAGACAGGTCAGCCCCAGCATTTT
cdr3_aa: CASSRETGQPQHF

clone_size: .
j_call: TRBJ1-5
d_call: .
v_call: TRBV19
cdr3_nt: TGTGCCAGTAGTACCAGCTTCCAAAGGGGGCCCCAGCATTTT
cdr3_aa: CASSTSFQRGPQHF

clone_size: .
j_call: TRBJ1-1
d_call: TRBD1
v_call: TRBV7-9
cdr3_nt: TGTGCCAGCACGGCCTCAGGGGGAAACACTGAAGCTTTCTTT
cdr3_aa: CASTASGGNTEAFF

clone_size: .
j_call: TRBJ1-4
d_call: .
v_call: TRBV5-1
cdr3_nt: TGCGCCAGCAGCCTTACGGGGGGGAATGAAAAACTGTTTTTT
cdr3_aa: CASSLTGGNEKLFF

clone_size: few
j_call: TRBJ1-6
d_call: TRBD1
v_call: TRBV3-1/TRBV3-2
cdr3_nt: TGTGCCAGCAGCCCTCCGGGACAGGAGAATTCACCCCTCCACTTT
cdr3_aa: CASSPPGQENSPLHF

clone_size: .
j_call: TRBJ1-3
d_call: .
v_call: TRBV13
cdr3_nt: TGTGCCAGCAGCCAGGACACGGTAGACACCATATATTTT
cdr3_aa: CASSQDTVDTIYF

clone_size: .
j_call: TRBJ2-1
d_call: TRBD2
v_call: TRBV5-4
cdr3_nt: TGTGCCAGCAGCTTGAGTGGGACTAGGAACAATGAGCAGTTCTTC
cdr3_aa: CASSLSGTRNNEQFF

clone_size: .
j_call: TRBJ2-2
d_call: TRBD1
v_call: TRBV5-1
cdr3_nt: TGCGCCAGCAGCTTGGAAGGGGGCCGCGGGGAGCTGTTTTTT
cdr3_aa: CASSLEGGRGELFF

clone_size: .
j_call: TRBJ2-7
d_call: .
v_call: TRBV24-1
cdr3_nt: TGTGCCACCAGTGAGGTTAGAGGAGGGATCTACGAGCAGTACTTC
cdr3_aa: CATSEVRGGIYEQYF

clone_size: .
j_call: TRBJ2-7
d_call: TRBD2
v_call: TRBV5-4
cdr3_nt: TGTGCCACCTCCGGTTCTAGCGGCTCCTACGAGCAGTACTTC
cdr3_aa: CATSGSSGSYEQYF

clone_size: .
j_call: TRBJ1-1
d_call: TRBD1
v_call: TRBV10-3
cdr3_nt: TGTGCCATAGGGACAGGCGGGACTGAAGCTTTCTTT
cdr3_aa: CAIGTGGTEAFF